This T cell receptor (beta chain) was profiled in a study of cytomegalovirus exposure and HLA in healthy donors. This CDR3 has 14 residues. Between the trimmed V and J ends, which lost 6 bases and 3 bases, there was a span of 12 bases. Per germline, CDR1 MNHNY and CDR2 SVGAGI (reference sequence). PCR primers comprised 60 Vbeta and 13 Jbeta primers. Clones were sequenced by immunoSEQ multiplex PCR, and TCRdb holds only the in-frame ones, with some missing. The sample consists of over 200,000 clones, more than 75% of them appearing once. V usage is TRBV6-6 and J usage is TRBJ1-5, with D possibly being TRBD1 (5 bases). Material for sequencing was PBMCs. The sequence came from a human donor in good health. Written as DNA, the CDR3 is TGTGCCAGCAGGCGTGACAGACACAATCAGCCCCAGCATTTT. Protein sequence: CASRRDRHNQPQHF.